Below are 16 T cell receptor beta chains sequenced from a single sample in a study of CD8+CD57+ T cells in acquired aplastic anemia. An expansion of CD8+CD57+ cells by flow cytometry had been shown in patients chosen for sequencing. Genomic DNA templated the TCR beta VDJ and CDR3 profiling. TCRdb re-called the reads through MiXCR, storing one row per CDR3 protein. Altogether a few hundred thousand distinct CDR3 sequences are present, roughly 82% being singletons, with the ten largest covering approximately 42%. Sequencing was done on a sample of sorted CD4+, CD8+, or CD8+CD57+ T cells (not recorded which) from PBMCs. Receptors were obtained from a human donor with aplastic anemia.

The chain is built from TRBV7-9 and TRBJ2-7; TRBD1 matches at 8 bases. The CDR3 runs to 15 residues. CDR1 SEHNR and CDR2 FQNEAQ come from the germline V gene (reference sequence). V was pared by 3 bases and J by 13 bases, with 17 bases of the junction left unmatched. The CDR3 DNA reads TGTGCCAGCAGCTTTTGGGACAGGAACACTGAAGCTTTCTACTTC. This codes for CASSFWDRNTEAFYF. The full variable domain, with the rest looked up from reference TRBV7-9 and TRBJ2-7, is DTGVSQNPRHKITKRGQNVTFRCDPISEHNRLYWYRQTLGQGPEFLTYFQNEAQLEKSRLLSDRFSAERPKGSFSTLEIQRTEQGDSAMYLCASSFWDRNTEAFYFGPGTRLTVT.

The J gene is TRBJ2-7, the V gene TRBV7-2, with TRBD2 matching 9 bases. V was clipped by 5 bases and J by 4 bases; unmatched bases: 18. Germline V CDR1 and CDR2: SGHTA, FQGNSA. This CDR3 region has 18 residues. CDR3 sequence (DNA): TGTGCCAGCAGCAGGACCGGGACTAGCACATACAATGAGTACGAGCAGTACGTC. Protein sequence: CASSRTGTSTYNEYEQYV.

The chain links TRBV7-9 to TRBJ2-5; D remains unclear. There are 15 residues in the CDR3. The germline V gene has CDR1 SEHNR and CDR2 FQNEAQ (reference sequence). Trimming took 5 bases from V and 0 from J, leaving 13 bases between them. The CDR3: CASSARTGYQETQYF. CDR3 in DNA: TGTGCCAGCAGCGCACGGACCGGGTACCAAGAGACCCAGTACTTC.

In regard to this clonotype: Germline and junction disagree at one end, which may indicate a read error. The chain is built from TRBV7-9 and TRBJ2-1, with a weak D call TRBD1 (6 bases). CDR3 length: 14 residues. Germline CDR1 SEHNR, CDR2 FQNEAQ (reference sequence). CDR3 coding DNA: TGTGCCAGCAGCACCCGGGCAGGGGTGGATGAGGAGTTCTTC. This encodes CASSTRAGVDEEFF. The full variable domain, completed using reference TRBV7-9 and TRBJ2-1, is DTGVSQNPRHKITKRGQNVTFRCDPISEHNRLYWYRQTLGQGPEFLTYFQNEAQLEKSRLLSDRFSAERPKGSFSTLEIQRTEQGDSAMYLCASSTRAGVDEEFFGPGTRLTVL.

With respect to this clonotype: The junction does not match germline at one end; this may be a read error. This rearrangement joins TRBV7-8 to TRBJ1-1, with D unresolved. The CDR3 runs 14 residues. From germline, CDR1 is SGHVS and CDR2 FQNEAQ. In DNA, the CDR3 is TGTGCCAGCAGCGTAGCGGGAGGCAACGACGAAGCTTTCTTT. Translated, it gives CASSVAGGNDEAFF.

Comments on this clonotype: An end of the junction does not agree with germline; a read error may underlie this. The rearrangement joins TRBV9 to TRBJ2-5, with D possibly matching TRBD2 (6 bases). The CDR3 covers 14 residues. The germline CDR1 and CDR2 sequences are SGDLS and YYNGEE. The CDR3 spells CASSGGDQQERNNF. In nucleotides, the CDR3 is TGTGCCAGCAGCGGGGGGGACCAGCAGGAGAGAAACAACTTC.

The chain carries TRBV7-8 and TRBJ2-1; 7 bases agree with TRBD2. Trimming took 3 bases from V and 10 from J; bases not matched to a gene: 15. The CDR3 contains 16 residues. Germline CDR1 is SGHVS and CDR2 is FQNEAQ. This chain's CDR3 is CASSFPGGPDTQEQFF. The CDR3 nucleotides are TGTGCCAGCAGCTTTCCGGGAGGTCCCGATACGCAGGAGCAGTTCTTC.

The V gene is TRBV9, the J gene TRBJ2-3; D is possibly TRBD1 (5 bases). The better agreement between TRBJ1-5 and the DNA end casts doubt on the J call. The CDR3 contains 14 residues. Germline values: CDR1 SGDLS, CDR2 YYNGEE. CDR3 in amino acids: CASSSAGGSRKQHF. CDR3 sequence (DNA): TGTGCCAGCAGCTCAGCGGGGGGTAGCCGCAAGCAGCATTTT.

The sample holds many counts of this clonotype. The chain has TRBV7-2 and TRBJ2-1; D possibly corresponds to TRBD2 (5 bases). Germline lookup yields CDR1 SGHTA and CDR2 FQGNSA. The CDR3 has 14 amino acids. V was shortened by 7 bases and J by 5 bases, with 15 bases between the two germline ends. The CDR3 DNA reads TGTGCCAGCACCTTCAACGCGGGCCACAATGAGCAGTTCTTC. This sequence encodes CASTFNAGHNEQFF. Drawing the rest from reference TRBV7-2 and TRBJ2-1, the complete variable domain is GAGVSQSPSNKVTEKGKDVELRCDPISGHTALYWYRQSLGQGLEFLIYFQGNSAPDKSGLPSDRFSAERTGGSVSTLTIQRTQQEDSAVYLCASTFNAGHNEQFFGPGTRLTVL.

The chain has TRBV7-9 and TRBJ2-2; 9 positions agree with TRBD2. Germline lookup yields CDR1 SEHNR and CDR2 FQNEAQ (reference sequence). J lost 10 bases, V lost 7 bases, and 16 bases had no gene match. The CDR3 has 16 residues. The CDR3 spells CASTFQRSGGSEELFF. DNA of the CDR3: TGTGCCAGCACCTTTCAAAGAAGCGGGGGGAGCGAGGAGCTGTTTTTT.

The CDR3 nucleotides read TGTGCCACCAGCAGTACTTGGGGCTACACCTTC. It codes for CATSSTWGYTF. This chain uses TRBV15 with TRBJ1-2; D remains ambiguous. The CDR3 has 11 residues. V lost 3 bases and J 8 bases, leaving 7 bases between the germline ends. Germline V gene data show CDR1 as LNHNV and CDR2 as YYDKDF (reference sequence).

This clonotype has a handful of counts. This chain links TRBV25-1 with TRBJ2-3, with D unresolved. The ends were cut back, 5 bases at V and 2 bases at J, with 11 bases in the middle. The germline V gene encodes CDR1 MGHDK and CDR2 SYGVNS. The CDR3 is made up of 14 amino acids. The CDR3 here is CASSLPLITDTQYF. For the CDR3, the DNA is TGTGCCAGCAGTCTCCCCCTAATCACAGATACGCAGTATTTT.

There are a few counts of this clonotype. The V call is TRBV9, the J call TRBJ2-5; 8 bases align to TRBD2. V trimming: 4 bases; J trimming: 4 bases; junction bases outside the gene matches: 9. Germline CDR1 SGDLS, CDR2 YYNGEE. This CDR3 comprises 15 residues. CDR3 residues: CASSPSGRDGETQYF. The CDR3, as DNA: TGTGCCAGCAGCCCGAGCGGGAGAGACGGAGAGACCCAGTACTTC.

This chain uses TRBV12-3 or TRBV12-4 with TRBJ1-2; a weak D match, TRBD1 (6 bases). The CDR3 spans 14 residues. The germline V and J ends were trimmed by 7 bases and 4 bases, with 16 bases remaining between them. In nucleotides, the CDR3 is TGTGCCAGCAATTTCGCGGGACAACGCTATGGCTACACCTTC. Protein sequence: CASNFAGQRYGYTF.

This chain uses TRBV10-3 with TRBJ2-3; possible D gene TRBD2, 5 bases. The germline V and J ends were trimmed by 5 bases and 6 bases, with 15 bases remaining between them. The CDR3 totals 14 residues. Germline V gives CDR1 ENHRY, CDR2 SYGVKD. CDR3 coding DNA: TGTGCCATCAGTTTGGCTGGAGGTCCCGATACGCAGTATTTT. Residues: CAISLAGGPDTQYF.

The rearrangement links TRBV10-3 to TRBJ1-1; 7 positions agree with TRBD1. V shed 0 bases, J shed 6 bases, and the junction held 10 bases outside the gene matches. Germline V gene sequence: CDR1 ENHRY, CDR2 SYGVKD. The CDR3 is 16 amino acids. CDR3 amino acids: CAISESSQGLLAEAFF. In DNA, the CDR3 is TGTGCCATCAGTGAGTCTTCACAGGGGCTCCTGGCTGAAGCTTTCTTT.